The rows below give T cell receptor beta chains drawn from one sample of a study of CD8+ T cells in alopecia areata. TCRdb keeps only in-frame clones here, not all; method: immunoSEQ multiplex PCR. Seen here are approximately 200,000 clones, 50% to 60% observed once, and the top ten hold approximately 3.4%. The material was CD4+ T cells sorted from blood, obtained at week 4, from a patient treated with tofacitinib. These receptors originate from a human donor with alopecia areata. Both conserved end residues are part of each CDR3. A D gene is named only where the DNA matches it firmly. Some rows mark clone size as missing; the rest say once, few, many or name a class of expanded clone.

.	TRBV15	TRBD1	TRBJ2-7	CATGGDRFYEQYF	TGTGCCACCGGCGGGGACAGGTTCTACGAGCAGTACTTC
.	TRBV30	.	TRBJ2-3	CAWSFGADTQYF	TGTGCCTGGAGTTTCGGGGCAGATACGCAGTATTTT
.	TRBV6-5	.	TRBJ1-5	CASTSAYQPQHF	TGTGCCAGCACCTCAGCTTATCAGCCCCAGCATTTT
.	TRBV4-3	.	TRBJ1-2	CASSQDAGPGALYGYTF	TGCGCCAGCAGCCAAGATGCTGGGCCAGGGGCCCTCTATGGCTACACCTTC
.	TRBV15	.	TRBJ1-2	CATSRGQQGLGYTF	TGTGCCACCAGCAGAGGACAGCAAGGGCTGGGCTACACCTTC
.	TRBV29-1	.	TRBJ1-3	CSVQDQGNTIYF	TGCAGCGTCCAGGACCAGGGAAACACCATATATTTT
few	TRBV5-1	TRBD2	TRBJ2-3	CASSLDGGGPGIDTQYF	TGCGCCAGCAGCTTGGACGGCGGGGGGCCGGGAATAGATACGCAGTATTTT
.	TRBV25-1	.	TRBJ1-2	CASTRGGYTF	TGTGCCAGCACCAGGGGCGGCTACACCTTC
.	TRBV2	.	TRBJ1-2	CASSDQGTYGYTF	TGTGCCAGCAGTGACCAGGGGACCTATGGCTACACCTTC
few	TRBV27	.	TRBJ2-3	CASSPRQVGGTDTQYF	TGTGCCAGCAGTCCAAGACAGGTCGGAGGCACAGATACGCAGTATTTT
once	TRBV5-1	.	TRBJ1-6	CASSFGEDSPLHF	TGCGCCAGCAGCTTCGGGGAGGATTCACCCCTCCACTTT
few	TRBV29-1	TRBD1	TRBJ2-7	CSARQGPYEQYF	TGCAGCGCGAGACAGGGTCCCTACGAGCAGTACTTC
.	TRBV29-1	TRBD2	TRBJ2-6	CSVEASSGGSGANVLTF	TGCAGCGTTGAAGCCTCCTCGGGAGGCTCTGGGGCCAACGTCCTGACTTTC
.	TRBV5-1	.	TRBJ2-3	CASSLEATSPGATQYF	TGCGCCAGCAGCTTGGAGGCCACCTCCCCGGGTGCGACGCAGTATTTT
few	TRBV7-2	.	TRBJ1-2	CASSLALTVNYGYTF	TGTGCCAGCAGCTTAGCCCTGACAGTAAACTATGGCTACACCTTC
.	TRBV7-3	TRBD2	TRBJ2-1	CASSQRGGGYNEQFF	TGTGCCAGCAGCCAACGGGGCGGGGGCTACAATGAGCAGTTCTTC
.	TRBV5-6	TRBD1	TRBJ1-2	CASSLPGGSLYTF	TGTGCCAGCAGCTTGCCAGGGGGGTCACTCTACACCTTC
.	TRBV27	.	TRBJ1-5	CASSSDRLGHQPQHF	TGTGCCAGCAGTTCCGACAGATTAGGCCATCAGCCCCAGCATTTT
.	TRBV9	.	TRBJ2-3	CASSPPRGASYF	TGTGCCAGCAGCCCCCCAAGGGGCGCGTCTTATTTT
few	TRBV19	.	TRBJ2-3	CASSLTDTQYF	TGTGCCAGTAGTCTTACAGATACGCAGTATTTT
.	TRBV13	TRBD1	TRBJ2-7	CASSISTGGSDYEQYF	TGTGCCAGCAGCATATCGACAGGGGGCAGCGACTACGAGCAGTACTTC
.	TRBV29-1	.	TRBJ2-1	CSVGNRANFVQFF	TGCAGCGTTGGTAACAGGGCGAATTTCGTACAGTTCTTC
.	TRBV2	.	TRBJ2-1	CASTLGQREQFF	TGTGCCAGCACACTAGGACAGCGGGAGCAGTTCTTC
.	TRBV7-3	.	TRBJ2-5	CASSLTGAVDRETQYF	TGTGCCAGCAGCTTAACGGGCGCGGTGGACCGGGAGACCCAGTACTTC
.	TRBV5-4	TRBD1	TRBJ1-1	CASSLEQGAGGTEAFF	TGTGCCAGCAGCTTGGAACAGGGGGCCGGAGGCACTGAAGCTTTCTTT
.	TRBV7-2	.	TRBJ2-7	CASSLAASYEQYF	TGTGCCAGCAGCTTAGCTGCTAGCTACGAGCAGTACTTC
.	TRBV7-9	.	TRBJ2-7	CASIPPAGPVEQYF	TGTGCCAGCATTCCGCCGGCGGGTCCCGTCGAGCAGTACTTC
.	TRBV7-6	TRBD1	TRBJ1-1	CASSLTGGTEAFF	TGTGCCAGCAGCCTTACAGGGGGCACTGAAGCTTTCTTT
.	TRBV27	TRBD1	TRBJ1-2	CASSLAGTARSNYGYTF	TGTGCCAGCAGTCTTGCGGGGACAGCCCGATCTAACTATGGCTACACCTTC
once	TRBV4-1	TRBD1	TRBJ2-7	CASSQVQGGRYEQYF	TGCGCCAGCAGCCAAGTACAGGGGGGACGCTACGAGCAGTACTTC
.	TRBV29-1	.	TRBJ1-4	CSARTGEKLFF	TGCAGCGCTAGGACGGGTGAAAAACTGTTTTTT
.	TRBV29-1	.	TRBJ1-1	CSVAPGPGNTEAFF	TGCAGCGTCGCCCCGGGACCGGGAAACACTGAAGCTTTCTTT
.	TRBV28	TRBD1	TRBJ2-4	CASSLWGQTSAGQEDIQYF	TGTGCCAGCAGTTTATGGGGCCAAACGAGTGCGGGACAGGAAGACATTCAGTACTTC
.	TRBV18	.	TRBJ1-1	CASSPYNSAFF	TGTGCCAGCTCACCATACAATAGCGCTTTCTTT
.	TRBV11-2	.	TRBJ1-2	CASSPLAGPKADYGYTF	TGTGCCAGCAGCCCTCTGGCAGGGCCTAAGGCGGACTATGGCTACACCTTC
.	TRBV30	.	TRBJ1-1	CAWRGLGDTEAFF	TGTGCCTGGAGGGGGCTTGGGGACACTGAAGCTTTCTTT
.	TRBV5-1	TRBD1	TRBJ1-1	CASSWDRGHEAFF	TGCGCCAGCAGCTGGGACAGGGGACATGAAGCTTTCTTT
few	TRBV2	.	TRBJ2-1	CASSGDPSYNEQFF	TGTGCCAGCAGTGGGGATCCGTCCTACAATGAGCAGTTCTTC
once	TRBV18	.	TRBJ2-7	CASSPKYTGIEQYF	TGTGCCAGCTCACCCAAATATACAGGGATCGAGCAGTACTTC
.	TRBV5-1	.	TRBJ2-5	CATTDSQETQYF	TGCGCCACCACGGACTCCCAAGAGACCCAGTACTTC
.	TRBV30	.	TRBJ2-3	CAWTMGTDTQYF	TGTGCCTGGACGATGGGCACAGATACGCAGTATTTT
few	TRBV4-3	TRBD1	TRBJ1-2	CASSQATGGIYGYTF	TGCGCCAGCAGCCAAGCGACAGGGGGCATCTATGGCTACACCTTC